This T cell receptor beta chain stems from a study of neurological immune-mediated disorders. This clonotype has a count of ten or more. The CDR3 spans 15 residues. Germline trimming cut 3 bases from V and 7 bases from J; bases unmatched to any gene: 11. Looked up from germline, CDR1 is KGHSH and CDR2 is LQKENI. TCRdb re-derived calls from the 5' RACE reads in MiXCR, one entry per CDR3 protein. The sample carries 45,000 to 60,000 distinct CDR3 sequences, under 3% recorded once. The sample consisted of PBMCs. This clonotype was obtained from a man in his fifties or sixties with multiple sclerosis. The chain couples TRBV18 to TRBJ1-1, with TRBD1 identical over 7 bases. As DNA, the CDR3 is TGTGCCAGCTCACCTGAGACAGGGAGTTACAGTGAAGCTTTCTTT. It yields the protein CASSPETGSYSEAFF.